This is a list of T cell receptor beta chains from one sample in a study of blood T cell repertoires in COVID-19. Sequencing was performed with immunoSEQ multiplex PCR; in TCRdb, only in-frame clones are kept and a portion is missing. The sample lists about 240,000 clones, 80% to 90% occurring once. Sequencing was performed on peripheral blood. The source is a man aged 55 to 69 with acute or convalescent COVID-19. Both conserved end residues are part of each CDR3. The D gene is left open where the match is weak. Clone size is given for some rows only: seen once, a few or many times, or a class if the clone is expanded.

TRBV23-1,TRBJ1-2,-,-,CASSQRDINGYTF,TGCGCCAGCAGTCAAAGGGACATCAACGGCTACACCTTC
TRBV19,TRBJ2-3,TRBD2,-,CASSIQRGITDTQYF,TGTGCCAGTAGTATCCAGCGGGGGATCACAGATACGCAGTATTTT
TRBV27,TRBJ1-4,-,-,CASSIRTATNEKLFF,TGTGCCAGCAGTATTAGGACAGCAACTAATGAAAAACTGTTTTTT
TRBV28,TRBJ1-3,-,-,CATSVSAGNTIYF,TGTGCCACCTCAGTATCAGCGGGAAACACCATATATTTT
TRBV10-2,TRBJ1-1,-,once,CASSSIWSTEAFF,TGCGCCAGCAGTTCCATTTGGAGCACTGAAGCTTTCTTT
TRBV4-2,TRBJ1-3,-,-,CASSPPRRASGNTIYF,TGTGCCAGCAGCCCTCCCAGGCGGGCCTCTGGAAACACCATATATTTT
TRBV28,TRBJ1-4,TRBD1,-,CASSSQGGEEKLFF,TGTGCCAGCAGCTCACAGGGGGGAGAGGAAAAACTGTTTTTT
TRBV6-5,TRBJ1-6,-,-,CASAGPDNSPLHF,TGTGCCAGCGCGGGACCAGATAATTCACCCCTCCACTTT
TRBV10-3,TRBJ1-2,TRBD1,once,CAISEHRGTGYTF,TGTGCCATCAGTGAGCACAGGGGGACTGGCTACACCTTC
TRBV3-1/TRBV3-2,TRBJ1-1,-,-,CASSQTLNTEAFF,TGTGCCAGCAGCCAGACACTGAACACTGAAGCTTTCTTT
TRBV4-1,TRBJ2-4,TRBD2,-,CASSQGLAGTSKNIQYF,TGCGCCAGCAGCCAAGGGCTAGCGGGAACATCCAAAAACATTCAGTACTTC